The source of this TCR beta chain is a study of identical twins. This clonotype was observed a handful of times. Per germline, CDR1 ENHRY and CDR2 SYGVKD. The CDR3 contains 13 residues. The V end lost 10 bases, the J end lost 8 bases, and 18 bases lay between the germline ends. MiXCR was run by TCRdb on the 5' RACE reads, yielding one entry per CDR3 protein. The sample records 700,000 or so distinct CDR3 sequences, about 20% being singletons. This sample was also put to use in a study of T cells expressing NK-cell markers. According to that study: There were a handful of donors in whom these clonotypes also led the CD3+CD56-NKG2C+ fraction.

The sample taken for sequencing was PBMCs. This clonotype originated in a woman between 18 and 30 years old in good health. This chain connects TRBV10-3 to TRBJ2-1; D is perhaps TRBD2 (5 bases). The CDR3 DNA reads TGTGCCACCGGGATTCAACCTGGGGATGAGCAGTTCTTC. Its protein product is CATGIQPGDEQFF.